Detailed here is one T cell receptor beta chain. The template-switching step introduced UMIs that carried a 6-nucleotide sample barcode. From the 5' RACE reads, TCRdb lists one entry per CDR3 protein and no DNA. The listing records under 150,000 distinct CDR3 sequences. The record originates from a study of monozygotic twins with inflammatory bowel disease. The CDR3 spans 13 residues. Germline lookup yields CDR1 SGHTA and CDR2 FQGNSA. This receptor was obtained from a human donor with ulcerative colitis or Crohn's disease, or a healthy co-twin of an affected twin (not recorded which). The genes are TRBV7-2 and TRBJ1-1; TCRdb gives TRBD1 as the D gene, but with no DNA this cannot be confirmed. The specimen was blood. The chain's CDR3 is CASSARGLTEAFF.